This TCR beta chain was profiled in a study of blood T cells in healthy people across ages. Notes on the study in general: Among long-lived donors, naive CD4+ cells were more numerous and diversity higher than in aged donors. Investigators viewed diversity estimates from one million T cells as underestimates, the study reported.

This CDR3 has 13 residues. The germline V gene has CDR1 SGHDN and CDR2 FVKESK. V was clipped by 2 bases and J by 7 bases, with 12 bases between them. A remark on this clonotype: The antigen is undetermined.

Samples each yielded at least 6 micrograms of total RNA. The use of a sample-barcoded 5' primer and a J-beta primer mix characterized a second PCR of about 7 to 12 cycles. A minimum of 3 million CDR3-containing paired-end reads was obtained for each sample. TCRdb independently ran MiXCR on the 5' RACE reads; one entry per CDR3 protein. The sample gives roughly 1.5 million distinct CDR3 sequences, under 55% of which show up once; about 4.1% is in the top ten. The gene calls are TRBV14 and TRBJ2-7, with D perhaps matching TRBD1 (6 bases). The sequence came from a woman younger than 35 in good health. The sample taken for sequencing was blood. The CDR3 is CASSQILQGEQYF. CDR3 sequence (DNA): TGTGCCAGCAGCCAAATCCTTCAGGGGGAGCAGTACTTC.